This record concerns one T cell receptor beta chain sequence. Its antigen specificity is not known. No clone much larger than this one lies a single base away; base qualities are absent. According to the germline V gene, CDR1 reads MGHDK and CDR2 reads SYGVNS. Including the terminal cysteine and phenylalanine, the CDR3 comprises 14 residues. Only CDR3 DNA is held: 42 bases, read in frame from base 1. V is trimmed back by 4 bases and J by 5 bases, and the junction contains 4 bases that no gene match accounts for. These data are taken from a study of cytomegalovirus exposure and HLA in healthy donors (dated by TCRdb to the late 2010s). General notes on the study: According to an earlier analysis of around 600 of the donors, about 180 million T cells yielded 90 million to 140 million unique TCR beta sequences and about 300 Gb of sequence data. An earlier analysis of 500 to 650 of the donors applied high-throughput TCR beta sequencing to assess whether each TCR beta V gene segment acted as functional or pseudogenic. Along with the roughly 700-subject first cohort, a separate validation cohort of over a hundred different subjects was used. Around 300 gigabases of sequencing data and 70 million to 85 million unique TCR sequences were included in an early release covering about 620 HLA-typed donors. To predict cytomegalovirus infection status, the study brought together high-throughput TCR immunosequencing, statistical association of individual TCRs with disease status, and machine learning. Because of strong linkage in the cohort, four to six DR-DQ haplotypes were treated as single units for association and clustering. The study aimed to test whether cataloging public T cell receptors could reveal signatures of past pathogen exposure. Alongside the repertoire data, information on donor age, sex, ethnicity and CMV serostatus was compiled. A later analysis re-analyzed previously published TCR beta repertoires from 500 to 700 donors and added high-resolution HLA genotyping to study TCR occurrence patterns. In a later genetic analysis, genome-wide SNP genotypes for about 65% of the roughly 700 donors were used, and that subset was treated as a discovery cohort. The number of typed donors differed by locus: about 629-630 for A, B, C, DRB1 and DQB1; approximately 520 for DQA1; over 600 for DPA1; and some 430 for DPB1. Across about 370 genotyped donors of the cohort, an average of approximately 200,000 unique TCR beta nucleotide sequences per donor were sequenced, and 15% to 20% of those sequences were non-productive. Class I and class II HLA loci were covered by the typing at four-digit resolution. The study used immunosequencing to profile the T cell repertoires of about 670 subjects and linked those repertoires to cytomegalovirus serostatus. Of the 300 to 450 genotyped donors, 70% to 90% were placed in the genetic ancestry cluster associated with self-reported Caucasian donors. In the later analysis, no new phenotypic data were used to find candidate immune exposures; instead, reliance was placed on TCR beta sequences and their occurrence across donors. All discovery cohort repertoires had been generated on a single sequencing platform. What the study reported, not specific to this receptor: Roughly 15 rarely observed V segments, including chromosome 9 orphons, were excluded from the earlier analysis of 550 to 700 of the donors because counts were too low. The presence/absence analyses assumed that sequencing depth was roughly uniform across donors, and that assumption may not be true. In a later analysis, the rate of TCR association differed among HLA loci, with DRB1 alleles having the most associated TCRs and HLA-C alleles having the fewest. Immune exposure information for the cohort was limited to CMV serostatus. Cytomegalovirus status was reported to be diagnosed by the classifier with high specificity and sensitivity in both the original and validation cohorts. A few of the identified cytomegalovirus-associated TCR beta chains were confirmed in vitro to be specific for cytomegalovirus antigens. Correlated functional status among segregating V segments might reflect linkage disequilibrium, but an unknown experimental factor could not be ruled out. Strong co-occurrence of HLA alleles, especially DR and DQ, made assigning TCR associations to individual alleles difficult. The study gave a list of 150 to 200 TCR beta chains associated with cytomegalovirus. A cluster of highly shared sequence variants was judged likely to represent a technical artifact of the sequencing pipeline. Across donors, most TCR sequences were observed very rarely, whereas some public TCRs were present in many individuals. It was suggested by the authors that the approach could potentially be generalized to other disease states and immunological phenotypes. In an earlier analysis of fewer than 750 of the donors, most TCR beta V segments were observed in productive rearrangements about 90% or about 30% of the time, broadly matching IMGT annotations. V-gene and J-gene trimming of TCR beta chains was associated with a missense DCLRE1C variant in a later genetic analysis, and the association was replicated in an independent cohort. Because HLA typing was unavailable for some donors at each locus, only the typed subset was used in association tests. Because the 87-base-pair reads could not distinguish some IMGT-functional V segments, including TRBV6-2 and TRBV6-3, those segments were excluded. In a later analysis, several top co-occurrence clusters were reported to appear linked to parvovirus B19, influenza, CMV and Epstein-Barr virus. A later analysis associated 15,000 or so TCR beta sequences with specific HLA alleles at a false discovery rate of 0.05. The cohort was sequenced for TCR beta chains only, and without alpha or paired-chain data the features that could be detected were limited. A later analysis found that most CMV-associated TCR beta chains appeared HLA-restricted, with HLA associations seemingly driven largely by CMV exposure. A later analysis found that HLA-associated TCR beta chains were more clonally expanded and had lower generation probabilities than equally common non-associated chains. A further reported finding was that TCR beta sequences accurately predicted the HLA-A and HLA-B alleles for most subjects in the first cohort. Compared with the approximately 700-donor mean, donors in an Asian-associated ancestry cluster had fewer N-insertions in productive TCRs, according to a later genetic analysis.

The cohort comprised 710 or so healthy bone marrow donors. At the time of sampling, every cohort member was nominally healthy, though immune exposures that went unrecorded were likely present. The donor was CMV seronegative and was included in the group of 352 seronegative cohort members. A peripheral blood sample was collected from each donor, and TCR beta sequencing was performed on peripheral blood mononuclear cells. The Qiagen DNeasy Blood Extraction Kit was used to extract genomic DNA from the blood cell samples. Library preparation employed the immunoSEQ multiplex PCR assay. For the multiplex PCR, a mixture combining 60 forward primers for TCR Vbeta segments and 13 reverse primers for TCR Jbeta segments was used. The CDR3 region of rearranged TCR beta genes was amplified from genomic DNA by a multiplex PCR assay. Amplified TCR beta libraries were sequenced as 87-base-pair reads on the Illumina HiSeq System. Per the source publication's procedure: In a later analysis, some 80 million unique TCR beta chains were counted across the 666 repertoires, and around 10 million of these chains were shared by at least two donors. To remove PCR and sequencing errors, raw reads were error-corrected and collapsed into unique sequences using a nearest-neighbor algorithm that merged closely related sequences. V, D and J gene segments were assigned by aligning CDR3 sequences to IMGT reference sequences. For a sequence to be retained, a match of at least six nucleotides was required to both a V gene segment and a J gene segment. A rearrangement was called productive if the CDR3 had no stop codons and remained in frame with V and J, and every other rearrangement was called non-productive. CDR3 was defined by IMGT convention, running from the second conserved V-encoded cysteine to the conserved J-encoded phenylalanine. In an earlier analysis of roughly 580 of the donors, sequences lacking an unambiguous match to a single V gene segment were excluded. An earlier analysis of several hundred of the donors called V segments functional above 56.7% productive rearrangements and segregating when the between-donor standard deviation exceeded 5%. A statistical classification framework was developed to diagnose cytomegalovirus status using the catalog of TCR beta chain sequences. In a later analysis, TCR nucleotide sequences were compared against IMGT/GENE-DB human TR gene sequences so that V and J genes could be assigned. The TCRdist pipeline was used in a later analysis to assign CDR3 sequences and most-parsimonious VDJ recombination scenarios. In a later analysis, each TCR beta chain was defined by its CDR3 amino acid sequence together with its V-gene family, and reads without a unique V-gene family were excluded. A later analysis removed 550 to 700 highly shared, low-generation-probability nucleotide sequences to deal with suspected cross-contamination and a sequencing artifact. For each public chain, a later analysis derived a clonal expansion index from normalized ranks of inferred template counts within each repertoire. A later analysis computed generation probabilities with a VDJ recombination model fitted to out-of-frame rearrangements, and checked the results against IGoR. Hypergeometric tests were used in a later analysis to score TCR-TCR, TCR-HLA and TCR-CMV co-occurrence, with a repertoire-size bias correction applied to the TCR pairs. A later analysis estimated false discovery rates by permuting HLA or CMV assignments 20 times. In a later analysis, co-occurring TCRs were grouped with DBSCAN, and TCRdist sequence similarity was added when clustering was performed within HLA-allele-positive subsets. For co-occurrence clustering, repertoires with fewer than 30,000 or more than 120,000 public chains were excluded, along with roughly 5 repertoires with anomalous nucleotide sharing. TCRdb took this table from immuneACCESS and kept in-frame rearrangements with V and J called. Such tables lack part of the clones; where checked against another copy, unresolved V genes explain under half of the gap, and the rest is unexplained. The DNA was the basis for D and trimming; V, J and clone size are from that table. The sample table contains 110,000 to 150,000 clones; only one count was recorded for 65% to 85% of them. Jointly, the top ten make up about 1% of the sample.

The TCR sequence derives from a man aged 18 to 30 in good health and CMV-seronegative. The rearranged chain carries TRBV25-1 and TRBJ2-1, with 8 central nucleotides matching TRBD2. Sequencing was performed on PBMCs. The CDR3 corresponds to CASSGGGLDNEQFF. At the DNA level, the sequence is TGTGCCAGCAGTGGGGGGGGACTAGACAATGAGCAGTTCTTC.